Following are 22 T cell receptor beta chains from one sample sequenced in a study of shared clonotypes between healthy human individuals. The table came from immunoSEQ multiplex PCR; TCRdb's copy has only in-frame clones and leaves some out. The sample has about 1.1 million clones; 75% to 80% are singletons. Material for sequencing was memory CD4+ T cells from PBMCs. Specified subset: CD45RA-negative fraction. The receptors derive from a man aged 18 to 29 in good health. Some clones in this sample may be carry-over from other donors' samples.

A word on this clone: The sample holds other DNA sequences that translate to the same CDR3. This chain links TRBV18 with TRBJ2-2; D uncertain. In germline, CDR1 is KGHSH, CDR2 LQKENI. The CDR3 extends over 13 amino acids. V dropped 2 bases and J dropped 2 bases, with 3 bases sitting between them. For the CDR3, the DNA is TGTGCCAGCTCACCAGTCAACACCGGGGAGCTGTTTTTT. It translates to CASSPVNTGELFF.

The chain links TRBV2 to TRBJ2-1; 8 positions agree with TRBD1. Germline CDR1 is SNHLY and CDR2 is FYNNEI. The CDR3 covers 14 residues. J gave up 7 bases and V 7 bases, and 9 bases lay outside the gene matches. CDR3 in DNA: TGTGCCAGCACAGGTGGACAGGGAAGGAATGAGCAGTTCTTC. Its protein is CASTGGQGRNEQFF.

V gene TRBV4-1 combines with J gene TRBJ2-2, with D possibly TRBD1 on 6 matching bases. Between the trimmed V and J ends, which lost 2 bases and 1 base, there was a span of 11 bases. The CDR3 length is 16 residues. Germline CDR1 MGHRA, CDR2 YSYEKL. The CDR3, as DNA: TGCGCCAGCAGCCAAACCGGGACACGGAACACCGGGGAGCTGTTTTTT. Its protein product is CASSQTGTRNTGELFF.

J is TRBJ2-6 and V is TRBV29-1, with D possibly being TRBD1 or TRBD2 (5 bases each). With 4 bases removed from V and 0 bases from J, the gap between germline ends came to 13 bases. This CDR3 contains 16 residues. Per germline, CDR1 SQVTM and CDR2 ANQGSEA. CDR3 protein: CSVAGTVSSGANVLTF. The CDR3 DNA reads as TGCAGCGTTGCTGGGACGGTAAGCTCTGGGGCCAACGTCCTGACTTTC.

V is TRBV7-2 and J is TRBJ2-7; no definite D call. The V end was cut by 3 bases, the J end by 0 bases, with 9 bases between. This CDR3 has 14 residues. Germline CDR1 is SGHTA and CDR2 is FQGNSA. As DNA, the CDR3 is TGTGCCAGCAGCTTTTGGGGAATCTCCTACGAGCAGTACTTC. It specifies CASSFWGISYEQYF.

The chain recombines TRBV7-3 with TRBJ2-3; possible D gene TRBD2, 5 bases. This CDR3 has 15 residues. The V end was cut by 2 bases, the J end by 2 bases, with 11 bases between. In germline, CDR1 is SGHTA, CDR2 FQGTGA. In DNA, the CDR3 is TGTGCCAGCAGCTTATTAGGACTCGACACAGATACGCAGTATTTT. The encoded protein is CASSLLGLDTDTQYF.

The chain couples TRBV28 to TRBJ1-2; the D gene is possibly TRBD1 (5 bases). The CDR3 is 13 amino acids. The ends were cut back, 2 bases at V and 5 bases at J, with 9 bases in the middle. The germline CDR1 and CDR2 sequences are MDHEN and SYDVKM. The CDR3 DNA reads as TGTGCCAGCAGTTTAGGAGGGGTGTATGGCTACACCTTC. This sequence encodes CASSLGGVYGYTF.

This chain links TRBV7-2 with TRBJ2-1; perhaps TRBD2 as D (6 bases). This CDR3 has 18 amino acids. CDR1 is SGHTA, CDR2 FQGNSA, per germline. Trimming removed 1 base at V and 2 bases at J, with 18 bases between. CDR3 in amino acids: CASSLVHLAPVPYNEQFF. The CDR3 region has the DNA TGTGCCAGCAGCTTAGTACACCTAGCGCCGGTGCCCTACAATGAGCAGTTCTTC.

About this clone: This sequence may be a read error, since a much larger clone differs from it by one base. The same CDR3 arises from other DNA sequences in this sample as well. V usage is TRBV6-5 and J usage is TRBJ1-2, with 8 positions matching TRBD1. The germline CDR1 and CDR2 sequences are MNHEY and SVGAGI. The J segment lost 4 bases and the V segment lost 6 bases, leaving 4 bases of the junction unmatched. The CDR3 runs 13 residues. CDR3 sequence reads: CASSKDRAYGYTF. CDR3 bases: TGTGCCAGCAGCAAGGACAGGGCCTATGGCTACACCTTC.

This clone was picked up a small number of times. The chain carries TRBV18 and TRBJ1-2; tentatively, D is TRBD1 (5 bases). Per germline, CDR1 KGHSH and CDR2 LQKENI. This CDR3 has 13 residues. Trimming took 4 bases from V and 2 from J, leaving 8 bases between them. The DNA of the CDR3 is TGTGCCAGCTCACGGGGCGGAAACTATGGCTACACCTTC. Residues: CASSRGGNYGYTF.

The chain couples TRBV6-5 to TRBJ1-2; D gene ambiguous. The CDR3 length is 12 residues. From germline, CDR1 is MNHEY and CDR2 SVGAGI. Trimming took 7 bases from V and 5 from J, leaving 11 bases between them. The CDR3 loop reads CASTTAGYGYTF. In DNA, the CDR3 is TGTGCCAGCACCACCGCCGGGTATGGCTACACCTTC.

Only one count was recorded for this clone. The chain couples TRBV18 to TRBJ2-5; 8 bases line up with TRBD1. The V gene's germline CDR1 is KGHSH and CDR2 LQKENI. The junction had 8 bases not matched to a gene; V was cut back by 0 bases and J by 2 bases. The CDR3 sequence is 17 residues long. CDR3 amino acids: CASSPPKFDRGQETQYF. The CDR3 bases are TGTGCCAGCTCACCACCTAAATTCGACAGGGGACAAGAGACCCAGTACTTC.

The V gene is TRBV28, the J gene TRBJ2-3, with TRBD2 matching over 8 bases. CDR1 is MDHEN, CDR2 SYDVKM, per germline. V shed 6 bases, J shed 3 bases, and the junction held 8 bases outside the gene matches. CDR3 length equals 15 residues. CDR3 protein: CASRVGLAGTDTQYF. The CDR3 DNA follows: TGTGCCAGCAGGGTTGGGCTAGCGGGTACAGATACGCAGTATTTT.

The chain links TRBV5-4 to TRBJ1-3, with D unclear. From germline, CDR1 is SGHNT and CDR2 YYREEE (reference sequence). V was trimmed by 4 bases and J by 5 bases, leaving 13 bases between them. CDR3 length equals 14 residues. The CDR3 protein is CASSPTGSRNTIYF. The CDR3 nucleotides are TGTGCCAGCAGCCCTACGGGCAGCCGAAACACCATATATTTT. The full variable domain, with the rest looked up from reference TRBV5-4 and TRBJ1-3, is ETGVTQSPTHLIKTRGQQVTLRCSSQSGHNTVSWYQQALGQGPQFIFQYYREEENGRGNFPPRFSGLQFPNYSSELNVNALELDDSALYLCASSPTGSRNTIYFGEGSWLTVV.

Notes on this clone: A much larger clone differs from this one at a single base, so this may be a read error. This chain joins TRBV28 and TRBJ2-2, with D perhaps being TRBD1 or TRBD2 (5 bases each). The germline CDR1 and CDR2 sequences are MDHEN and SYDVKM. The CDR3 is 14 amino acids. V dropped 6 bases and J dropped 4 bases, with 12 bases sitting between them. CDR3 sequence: CASSGTASTGELFF. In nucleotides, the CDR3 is TGTGCCAGCAGCGGGACGGCGAGCACCGGGGAGCTGTTTTTT.

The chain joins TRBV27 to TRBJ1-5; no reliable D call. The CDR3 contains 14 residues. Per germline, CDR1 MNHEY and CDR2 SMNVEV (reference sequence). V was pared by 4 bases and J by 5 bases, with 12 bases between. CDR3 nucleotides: TGTGCCAGCAGTTCGAGGGCCCTCCATCAGCCCCAGCATTTT. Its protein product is CASSSRALHQPQHF.

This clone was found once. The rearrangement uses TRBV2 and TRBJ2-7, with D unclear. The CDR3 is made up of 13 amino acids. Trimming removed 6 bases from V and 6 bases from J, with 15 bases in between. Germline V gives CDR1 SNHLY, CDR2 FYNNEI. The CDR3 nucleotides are TGTGCCAGCAGGGCAGGAACCCCACTCGAGCAGTACTTC. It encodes CASRAGTPLEQYF. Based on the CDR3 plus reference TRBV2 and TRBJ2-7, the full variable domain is EPEVTQTPSHQVTQMGQEVILRCVPISNHLYFYWYRQILGQKVEFLVSFYNNEISEKSEIFDDQFSVERPDGSNFTLKIRSTKLEDSAMYFCASRAGTPLEQYFGPGTRLTVT.

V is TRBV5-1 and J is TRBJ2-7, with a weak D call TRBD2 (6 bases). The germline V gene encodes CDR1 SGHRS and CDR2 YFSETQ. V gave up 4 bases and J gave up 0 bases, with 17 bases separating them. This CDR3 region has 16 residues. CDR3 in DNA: TGCGCCAGCAGCCTACCTAGGGGCGGGGACTCCTACGAGCAGTACTTC. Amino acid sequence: CASSLPRGGDSYEQYF.

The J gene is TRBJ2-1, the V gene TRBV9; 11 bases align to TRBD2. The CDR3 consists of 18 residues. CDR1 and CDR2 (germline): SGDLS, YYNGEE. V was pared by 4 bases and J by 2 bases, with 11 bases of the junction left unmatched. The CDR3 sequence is CASSPHQASGRPYNEQFF. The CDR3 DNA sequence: TGTGCCAGCAGCCCCCACCAAGCTAGCGGGAGGCCCTACAATGAGCAGTTCTTC. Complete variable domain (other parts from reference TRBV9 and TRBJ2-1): DSGVTQTPKHLITATGQRVTLRCSPRSGDLSVYWYQQSLDQGLQFLIQYYNGEERAKGNILERFSAQQFPDLHSELNLSSLELGDSALYFCASSPHQASGRPYNEQFFGPGTRLTVL.

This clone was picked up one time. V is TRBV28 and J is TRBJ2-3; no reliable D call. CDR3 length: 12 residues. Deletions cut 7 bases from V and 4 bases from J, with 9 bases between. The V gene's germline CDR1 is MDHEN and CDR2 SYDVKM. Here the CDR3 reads CASTNSADTQYF. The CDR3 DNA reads TGTGCCAGCACCAACTCGGCAGATACGCAGTATTTT.

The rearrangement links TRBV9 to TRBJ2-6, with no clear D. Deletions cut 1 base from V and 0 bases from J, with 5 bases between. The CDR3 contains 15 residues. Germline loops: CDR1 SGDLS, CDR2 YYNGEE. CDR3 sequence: CASSVINSGANVLTF. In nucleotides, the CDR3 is TGTGCCAGCAGCGTAATTAACTCTGGGGCCAACGTCCTGACTTTC.

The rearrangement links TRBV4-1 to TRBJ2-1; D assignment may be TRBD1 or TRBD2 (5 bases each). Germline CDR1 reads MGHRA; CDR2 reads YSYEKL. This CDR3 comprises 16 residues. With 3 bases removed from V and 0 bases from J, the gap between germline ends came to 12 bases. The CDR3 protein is CASSHPGQGSYNEQFF. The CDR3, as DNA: TGCGCCAGCAGCCACCCGGGGCAGGGCTCCTACAATGAGCAGTTCTTC.